The 2 T cell receptor beta chains given below trace back to one sample, sequenced in a study of technical replicates of blood from a handful of donors. Only in-frame clones appear in the TCRdb table, and some are missing; sequencing was by immunoSEQ multiplex PCR. The sample includes 90,000 to 100,000 clones, 90% to 97% seen only once; the top ten take roughly 0.22%. The sequencing sample was made of T cells isolated from PBMCs. Receptor source: a human donor in good health.

V and J are TRBV10-2 and TRBJ2-7; no definite D call. This CDR3 spans 12 amino acids. The germline V gene encodes CDR1 WSHSY and CDR2 SAAADI. The ends were cut back, 8 bases at V and 2 bases at J, with 10 bases in the middle. The chain's CDR3 is CASRGGAYEQYF. CDR3 sequence (DNA): TGCGCCAGCCGTGGCGGTGCCTACGAGCAGTACTTC.

The V gene is TRBV19, the J gene TRBJ2-7; perhaps TRBD2 as D (6 bases). Germline V gene lookup returns CDR1 LNHDA and CDR2 SQIVND (reference sequence). V was shortened by 6 bases and J by 6 bases, with 15 bases between the two germline ends. The CDR3 spans 13 residues. CDR3 region: CASRRDSVAEQYF. The CDR3 bases are TGTGCCAGTAGAAGGGACTCCGTTGCCGAGCAGTACTTC.